Described below is a single TCR beta chain sequence and its context. For the second PCR, which ran for about 7 to 11 cycles, a sample-barcoded 5' primer and a J-beta primer mix were used. In TCRdb, the 5' RACE reads were re-called with MiXCR into one record per CDR3 protein. The table has about 640,000 distinct CDR3 sequences, roughly 53% seen once. This sample is drawn from a study of blood T cells in healthy people across ages. With 3 bases removed from V and 1 base from J, the gap between germline ends came to 9 bases. The CDR3 has 13 amino acids. Germline V CDR1 and CDR2: SQVTM, ANQGSEA. This sequence was found in a man aged 55 to 70 in good health. Sequenced: blood. The chain has TRBV29-1 and TRBJ1-1, with D perhaps matching TRBD1 (5 bases). The CDR3 nucleotides read TGCAGCGTTGAGAATGGGGGGAACACTGAAGCTTTCTTT. The encoded protein is CSVENGGNTEAFF.